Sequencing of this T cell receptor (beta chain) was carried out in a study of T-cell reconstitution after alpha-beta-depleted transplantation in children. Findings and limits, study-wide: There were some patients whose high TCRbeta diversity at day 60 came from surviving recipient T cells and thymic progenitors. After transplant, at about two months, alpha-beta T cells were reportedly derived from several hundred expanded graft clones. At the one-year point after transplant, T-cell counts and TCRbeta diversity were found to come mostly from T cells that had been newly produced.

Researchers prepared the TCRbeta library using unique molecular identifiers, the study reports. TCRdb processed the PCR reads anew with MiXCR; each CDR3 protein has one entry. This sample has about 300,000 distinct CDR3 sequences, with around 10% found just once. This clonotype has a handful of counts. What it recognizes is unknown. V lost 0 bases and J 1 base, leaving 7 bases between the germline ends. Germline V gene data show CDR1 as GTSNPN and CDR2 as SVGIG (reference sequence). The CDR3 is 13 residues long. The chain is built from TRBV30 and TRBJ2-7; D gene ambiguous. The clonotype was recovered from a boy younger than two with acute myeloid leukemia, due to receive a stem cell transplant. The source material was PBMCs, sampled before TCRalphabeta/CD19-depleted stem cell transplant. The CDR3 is CAWSVRASYEQYF. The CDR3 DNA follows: TGTGCCTGGAGTGTACGAGCGTCCTACGAGCAGTACTTC.